These T cell receptor beta chains were read from a single sample in a study of blood T cells in healthy people across ages. TCRdb re-derived calls from the 5' RACE reads in MiXCR, one entry per CDR3 protein. The table has 750,000 or so distinct CDR3 sequences, around 25% seen once; the top ten hold more than 7.5%. These data are also associated with another study on T cells of mothers and their children.

The sample consisted of blood. The receptors were gathered from a boy younger than 18 in good health. CDR3s include the opening cysteine and the closing phenylalanine or tryptophan. The D gene is left open where the match is weak. Clone sizes are given selectively: once, few, many, or a class where the clone is expanded.

d_gene: TRBD2
j_gene: TRBJ2-7
v_gene: TRBV29-1
abundance: few
CDR3aa: CSVTVRLAGTSRYEQYF
CDR3nt: TGCAGCGTGACGGTGAGACTAGCGGGGACTTCCCGCTACGAGCAGTACTTC

d_gene: -
j_gene: TRBJ1-1
v_gene: TRBV5-1
abundance: few
CDR3aa: CASSVTWNTEAFF
CDR3nt: TGCGCCAGCAGCGTGACTTGGAACACTGAAGCTTTCTTT

d_gene: TRBD1
j_gene: TRBJ2-6
v_gene: TRBV11-1
abundance: few
CDR3aa: CASSVGTALSGANVLTF
CDR3nt: TGTGCCAGCAGCGTTGGGACAGCGCTATCTGGGGCCAACGTCCTGACTTTC

d_gene: -
j_gene: TRBJ2-5
v_gene: TRBV28
abundance: few
CDR3aa: CASSPEGLGETQYF
CDR3nt: TGTGCCAGCAGTCCGGAAGGACTCGGAGAGACCCAGTACTTC

d_gene: TRBD2
j_gene: TRBJ2-3
v_gene: TRBV20-1
abundance: few
CDR3aa: CSSISGVSDTQYF
CDR3nt: TGCAGTTCAATTAGCGGGGTTTCCGATACGCAGTATTTT

d_gene: -
j_gene: TRBJ2-3
v_gene: TRBV19
abundance: -
CDR3aa: CATTQRYPSTDTQYF
CDR3nt: TGTGCCACCACTCAACGTTACCCTAGCACAGATACGCAGTATTTT

d_gene: TRBD1
j_gene: TRBJ2-2
v_gene: TRBV6-4
abundance: -
CDR3aa: CASSATGASTGELFF
CDR3nt: TGTGCCAGCAGTGCTACAGGGGCTAGCACCGGGGAGCTGTTTTTT

d_gene: -
j_gene: TRBJ2-2
v_gene: TRBV29-1
abundance: -
CDR3aa: CNVDEGTGELFF
CDR3nt: TGCAACGTTGACGAGGGTACCGGGGAGCTGTTTTTT

d_gene: -
j_gene: TRBJ1-1
v_gene: TRBV6-6
abundance: -
CDR3aa: CASSYESEAFF
CDR3nt: TGTGCCAGCAGTTACGAAAGTGAAGCTTTCTTT

d_gene: -
j_gene: TRBJ2-2
v_gene: TRBV11-2
abundance: -
CDR3aa: CASRSVRQNTGELFF
CDR3nt: TGTGCCAGCAGAAGCGTTAGGCAGAACACCGGGGAGCTGTTTTTT

d_gene: -
j_gene: TRBJ2-1
v_gene: TRBV5-1
abundance: -
CDR3aa: CASSLGDSPNEQFF
CDR3nt: TGCGCCAGCAGCTTGGGTGACAGTCCCAATGAGCAGTTCTTC

d_gene: -
j_gene: TRBJ2-3
v_gene: TRBV24-1
abundance: -
CDR3aa: CATSDFSWTDTQYF
CDR3nt: TGTGCCACCAGTGATTTTAGTTGGACAGATACGCAGTATTTT

d_gene: TRBD1
j_gene: TRBJ1-4
v_gene: TRBV29-1
abundance: -
CDR3aa: CSGQTGNEKLFF
CDR3nt: TGCAGCGGCCAGACAGGGAATGAAAAACTGTTTTTT

d_gene: -
j_gene: TRBJ2-1
v_gene: TRBV9
abundance: few
CDR3aa: CASSTTGVNEQFF
CDR3nt: TGTGCCAGCAGCACCACGGGAGTCAATGAGCAGTTCTTC

d_gene: -
j_gene: TRBJ2-2
v_gene: TRBV28
abundance: -
CDR3aa: CASSFSSGGGTGELFF
CDR3nt: TGTGCCAGCAGTTTTTCTTCAGGTGGGGGAACCGGGGAGCTGTTTTTT

d_gene: TRBD2
j_gene: TRBJ2-7
v_gene: TRBV7-8
abundance: few
CDR3aa: CASSPTPGGYEQYF
CDR3nt: TGTGCCAGCAGCCCAACCCCGGGGGGCTACGAGCAGTACTTC

d_gene: TRBD1
j_gene: TRBJ2-1
v_gene: TRBV12-3/TRBV12-4
abundance: -
CDR3aa: CASSFRTGEQFF
CDR3nt: TGTGCCAGCAGTTTCCGGACAGGAGAGCAGTTCTTC

d_gene: -
j_gene: TRBJ2-2
v_gene: TRBV29-1
abundance: few
CDR3aa: CSGSQENTGELFF
CDR3nt: TGCAGCGGCTCACAGGAGAACACCGGGGAGCTGTTTTTT

d_gene: -
j_gene: TRBJ2-7
v_gene: TRBV7-9
abundance: -
CDR3aa: CASSPRKVAESYEQYF
CDR3nt: TGTGCCAGCAGCCCCCGAAAGGTAGCGGAGTCCTACGAGCAGTACTTC

d_gene: -
j_gene: TRBJ2-7
v_gene: TRBV28
abundance: few
CDR3aa: CATNSYSEFQVKQYF
CDR3nt: TGTGCCACCAACTCCTACTCAGAGTTCCAGGTCAAGCAGTACTTC

d_gene: TRBD1
j_gene: TRBJ1-2
v_gene: TRBV9
abundance: -
CDR3aa: CASSVGQGVYGYTF
CDR3nt: TGTGCCAGCAGCGTAGGACAGGGAGTCTATGGCTACACCTTC

d_gene: -
j_gene: TRBJ1-4
v_gene: TRBV7-2
abundance: few
CDR3aa: CASSLDGTDEKLFF
CDR3nt: TGTGCCAGCAGCTTAGATGGGACTGATGAAAAACTGTTTTTT